This T cell receptor (beta chain) was observed in a study of T cell responses to AZD1222 COVID-19 vaccine. CDR3 length equals 15 residues. CDR1 MDHEN and CDR2 SYDVKM come from the germline V gene. V shed 9 bases, J shed 1 base, and the junction held 7 bases outside the gene matches. Repertoires were generated with immunoSEQ multiplex PCR, while TCRdb's copy carries only in-frame clones and drops some. Here the sample spans about 180,000 clones, nearly 95% being singletons. The material sequenced was peripheral blood, taken 28 days after the second AZD1222 dose. This receptor was obtained from an adult who received the AZD1222 COVID-19 vaccine. V gene TRBV28 combines with J gene TRBJ2-5; 11 bases are a match to TRBD2. The CDR3 spells CASHPTSGAQETQYF. The CDR3 DNA is TGTGCCAGTCACCCGACTAGCGGGGCCCAAGAGACCCAGTACTTC.